These 17 T cell receptor beta chains share one sample of origin, sequenced in a study of shared clonotypes between healthy human individuals. Method: immunoSEQ multiplex PCR; TCRdb's copy keeps in-frame clones and lacks some. The data contain about 2.1 million clones, 80% to 95% of them singletons. Terminally differentiated effector memory CD45RA+ cells were excluded by CCR7 positive selection of CD45RO-negative cells. The specimen sequenced was naive CD8+ T cells from PBMCs. The origin of the receptors is a man between 18 and 29 years old in good health. Some clones in this sample may be carry-over from other donors' samples.

The rearrangement uses TRBV5-1 and TRBJ2-6; D is possibly TRBD1 (6 bases). The CDR3 totals 19 residues. V was cut by 5 bases and J by 0 bases, with 21 bases left in between. In germline, CDR1 is SGHRS, CDR2 YFSETQ. Written as DNA, the CDR3 is TGCGCCAGCAGAGGGGTCGACAGGCAAATCACCTCTGGGGCCAACGTCCTGACTTTC. Protein product: CASRGVDRQITSGANVLTF.

This chain uses TRBV5-1 with TRBJ2-5; 7 bases are a match to TRBD1. Germline loops: CDR1 SGHRS, CDR2 YFSETQ. The CDR3 loop spans 16 amino acids. Trimming at V came to 2 bases and at J to 1 base, leaving 8 bases not matched to a gene. In DNA, the CDR3 is TGCGCCAGCAGCTTCCTCGGACAGGTTGTCCAAGAGACCCAGTACTTC. Its protein is CASSFLGQVVQETQYF.

The chain uses TRBV7-8 and TRBJ2-1; no reliable D call. The CDR3 extends over 12 amino acids. V was pared by 1 base and J by 10 bases, with 8 bases between. Germline loops: CDR1 SGHVS, CDR2 FQNEAQ. The CDR3 nucleotides read TGTGCCAGCAGCTTAGTCCGGCGGGAGCAGTTCTTC. It translates to CASSLVRREQFF.

The chain recombines TRBV19 with TRBJ1-5; D may be TRBD1 (6 bases). CDR3 size: 15 residues. Trimming pared 3 bases from V and 2 bases from J, leaving 11 bases between. CDR1 LNHDA and CDR2 SQIVND come from the germline V gene (reference sequence). This CDR3 is CASSMLPGGNQPQHF. The CDR3 DNA reads TGTGCCAGTAGTATGCTTCCAGGGGGCAATCAGCCCCAGCATTTT.

The V and J genes are TRBV10-3 and TRBJ2-3, with a possible D match to TRBD2 (5 bases). The V gene lost 4 bases and the J gene lost 1 base, with 9 bases spanning the gap. Germline values: CDR1 ENHRY, CDR2 SYGVKD. The CDR3 spans 14 residues. The CDR3 DNA is TGTGCCATCAGTGTGGCCGGGGGCACAGATACGCAGTATTTT. Translation gives CAISVAGGTDTQYF.

The rearrangement links TRBV4-1 to TRBJ1-5; D not certain. CDR3 length: 16 amino acids. V was trimmed by 0 bases and J by 3 bases, leaving 12 bases between them. CDR1 is MGHRA, CDR2 YSYEKL, per germline. CDR3 sequence reads: CASSQESGLYNQPQHF. The CDR3 nucleotides read TGCGCCAGCAGCCAAGAATCAGGACTTTACAATCAGCCCCAGCATTTT.

The chain carries TRBV27 and TRBJ2-7, with no clear D. Per the germline V gene, CDR1 is MNHEY and CDR2 is SMNVEV (reference sequence). This CDR3 region has 12 residues. CDR3: CATWSNSYEQYF. The CDR3 bases are TGTGCGACTTGGTCCAACAGCTACGAGCAGTACTTC.

The chain links TRBV30 to TRBJ2-7, with 10 bases fitting TRBD1. This CDR3 spans 13 amino acids. With V trimmed by 0 bases and J by 6 bases, 2 bases remained unmatched. Germline CDR1 reads GTSNPN; CDR2 reads SVGIG (reference sequence). CDR3 loop: CAWSVGTGVEQYF. The DNA for the CDR3 is TGTGCCTGGAGTGTAGGGACAGGGGTCGAGCAGTACTTC.

This clone was counted only a few times. V gene TRBV29-1 combines with J gene TRBJ1-5; D is undetermined. CDR3 length: 15 amino acids. Germline-derived CDR1 and CDR2 are SQVTM and ANQGSEA. Trimming shortened V by 7 bases and J by 2 bases, and 18 bases separated the two germline ends. For the CDR3, the DNA is TGCAGCGCAGATTGTAGGCCGAAGGGCAATCAGCCCCAGCATTTT. As protein: CSADCRPKGNQPQHF.

This clone was counted a single time. The gene calls are TRBV11-3 and TRBJ2-2; D may be TRBD1 or TRBD2 (7 bases each). The CDR3 is made up of 16 amino acids. Germline CDR1 is SGHNT and CDR2 is YENEEA. V lost 4 bases and J 6 bases, leaving 18 bases between the germline ends. In nucleotides, the CDR3 is TGTGCCAGCAGCTCGAATAGGGGAGGGGGCCCCGGGGAGCTGTTTTTT. This gives the protein CASSSNRGGGPGELFF.

The chain recombines TRBV29-1 with TRBJ2-3; D gene unclear. V lost 7 bases and J 4 bases, leaving 21 bases between the germline ends. Per the germline V gene, CDR1 is SQVTM and CDR2 is ANQGSEA. CDR3 length equals 15 residues. The CDR3 protein is CSAPYLGPWADTQYF. The CDR3 DNA follows: TGCAGCGCCCCATATCTTGGCCCATGGGCAGATACGCAGTATTTT.

V is TRBV29-1 and J is TRBJ1-1, with 9 nucleotides matching TRBD1. The CDR3 extends over 15 amino acids. Per germline, CDR1 SQVTM and CDR2 ANQGSEA. Trimming cost V 6 bases and J 1 base; bases outside gene matches: 9. As DNA, the CDR3 is TGCAGCGTCCTACACTTACAGGGGGCGAACACTGAAGCTTTCTTT. Amino acid sequence: CSVLHLQGANTEAFF. Complete variable domain (other parts from reference TRBV29-1 and TRBJ1-1): SAVISQKPSRDICQRGTSLTIQCQVDSQVTMMFWYRQQPGQSLTLIATANQGSEATYESGFVIDKFPISRPNLTFSTLTVSNMSPEDSSIYLCSVLHLQGANTEAFFGQGTRLTVV.

This chain links TRBV27 with TRBJ2-1; TRBD1 matches 10 bases. There are 15 residues in the CDR3. V lost 5 bases and J lost 5; bases outside the gene matches: 6. Germline values: CDR1 MNHEY, CDR2 SMNVEV (reference sequence). CDR3 protein: CASSAPGQGNNEQFF. CDR3 bases: TGTGCCAGCAGTGCACCGGGACAGGGGAACAATGAGCAGTTCTTC.

The chain combines TRBV15 with TRBJ2-4, with TRBD1 matching 8 bases. V lost 0 bases and J lost 6; bases outside the gene matches: 7. The length of the CDR3 is 16 residues. From germline, CDR1 is LNHNV and CDR2 YYDKDF (reference sequence). The CDR3 sequence: CATSRDQPGTGNIQYF. The CDR3 region has the DNA TGTGCCACCAGCAGAGATCAACCCGGGACAGGAAACATTCAGTACTTC.

V gene TRBV27 combines with J gene TRBJ1-1, with 8 bases identical to TRBD1. The CDR3 covers 15 residues. Germline values: CDR1 MNHEY, CDR2 SMNVEV (reference sequence). V was pared by 4 bases and J by 3 bases, with 7 bases of the junction left unmatched. The CDR3 loop is CASSSPTGEYTEAFF. DNA for the CDR3: TGTGCCAGCAGTTCTCCGACAGGGGAATACACTGAAGCTTTCTTT.

V and J are TRBV11-2 and TRBJ2-7; D gene ambiguous. Germline CDR1 reads SGHAT; CDR2 reads FQNNGV. CDR3 size: 14 residues. V lost 3 bases, J lost 3 bases, and 12 bases lay in between. Here the CDR3 DNA reads TGTGCCAGCAGCTTGTCCTACAGATACTACGAGCAGTACTTC. Translating it yields CASSLSYRYYEQYF.

As to this clone: The sample carries other DNA sequences with the same CDR3. The chain joins TRBV28 to TRBJ2-7, with 9 bases that match TRBD2. Looked up from germline, CDR1 is MDHEN and CDR2 is SYDVKM. J lost 0 bases, V lost 6 bases, and 6 bases had no gene match. CDR3 length: 15 amino acids. Here the CDR3 DNA reads TGTGCCAGCAGCCCCCCGACTAGCGGCTCCTACGAGCAGTACTTC. Residues: CASSPPTSGSYEQYF.